Described below is a single TCR beta chain sequence and its context. What it binds is unknown. The data belong to a study of graft-versus-host responses after intestinal transplantation. The wider study: Tacrolimus and steroids were given for two to four years to all recipients after anti-thymocyte globulin induction.

Using immunoSEQ multiplex PCR, the repertoire was profiled, and TCRdb retains in-frame clones only, with some absent. The sample yields 15,000 to 20,000 clones, less than 85% seen once. Study-level points and caveats: The marrow of recipients harbored GvH clones, and ileum or blood showed some of them first. Within the allografts of patients who had graft-donor T cell macrochimerism, graft-versus-host to host-versus-graft clonal ratios were high. Levels of circulating GvH clones at their peak were associated with early post-transplant HvG declines.

The germline V gene has CDR1 MGHRA and CDR2 YSYEKL. The CDR3 is made up of 15 amino acids. The V end lost 1 base, the J end lost 4 bases, and 12 bases lay between the germline ends. The graft tissue was processed, and this released both intraepithelial and lamina propria lymphocytes. The specimen was ileum tissue, collected 17 days after transplant. The TCR was taken from a human patient who received an intestinal transplant, so some T cells may come from the graft donor. The gene calls are TRBV4-1 and TRBJ2-3; D unclear. The CDR3 loop reads CASSQVVGSPDTQYF. For the CDR3, the DNA is TGCGCCAGCAGCCAAGTCGTGGGTTCCCCAGATACGCAGTATTTT.